The 6 T cell receptor beta chains below were found in one sample sequenced in a study of read filtering for tumor transcriptome and immune sequencing. This library used roughly 370 ng RNA and molecular barcoded adaptors spanning alpha/delta and beta/gamma chains. One entry per CDR3 protein, called by TCRdb with MiXCR from the reads. The sample consists of about 93,000 distinct CDR3 sequences, about 22% of them appearing once. The specimen was a population of CD138-negative cells sorted from bone marrow. The source of these receptors is a donor over 35 with multiple myeloma.

In regard to this clonotype: Compared with germline, one end of the junction differs, possibly owing to a read error. V is TRBV20-1 and J is TRBJ1-2, with D tentatively TRBD1 (6 bases). This CDR3 contains 17 residues. The germline V gene has CDR1 DFQATT and CDR2 SNEGSKA (reference sequence). Here the CDR3 DNA reads TGCGGTGCTAGAGATTATCGGAAACAGGGCCCCCACTATGGCTACACCTTC. Residues: CGARDYRKQGPHYGYTF.

This clonotype was observed many times. A read error may produce the germline difference seen at one junction end. The V and J genes are TRBV5-1 and TRBJ1-1; no clear D gene. This CDR3 region has 14 residues. Germline assignment: CDR1 SGHRS and CDR2 YFSETQ. The CDR3 region has the DNA TGTGCCAGCAGCTTAGTCGCCGGGAACACTGAAGCTTTCTTT. The encoded protein is CASSLVAGNTEAFF. The full variable domain, rest sourced from reference TRBV5-1 and TRBJ1-1, is KAGVTQTPRYLIKTRGQQVTLSCSPISGHRSVSWYQQTPGQGLQFLFEYFSETQRNKGNFPGRFSGRQFSNSRSEMNVSTLELGDSALYLCASSLVAGNTEAFFGQGTRLTVV.

Concerning this clonotype: A read error likely explains this, since a far larger clone differs by one base. The chain joins TRBV5-1 to TRBJ1-4, with 9 bases matching TRBD1. The DNA end is more similar to TRBJ2-3, so the J call may be wrong. The CDR3 consists of 16 residues. The germline gives CDR1 SGHRS, CDR2 YFSETQ. Here the CDR3 reads CASSRSTGGSTDTQYF. CDR3 in DNA: TGCGCCAGCAGCCGATCGACAGGGGGAAGCACAGATACGCAGTATTTT.

The sample holds many counts of this clonotype. V usage is TRBV4-1 and J usage is TRBJ1-2, with TRBD1 as a possible D gene (5 bases). Germline CDR1 and CDR2: MGHRA and YSYEKL. Trimming pared 0 bases from V and 1 base from J, leaving 12 bases between. This CDR3 is 16 amino acids long. The CDR3 DNA is TGCGCCAGCAGCCAAGAAGGGGCCATCCTTAACTATGGCTACACCTTC. It is translated as CASSQEGAILNYGYTF.

A remark on this clonotype: The germline gene is not matched at one end of the junction; a read error may be the cause. The rearrangement links TRBV24-1 to TRBJ2-1; possible D gene TRBD2, 6 bases. This CDR3 region has 11 residues. The germline CDR1 and CDR2 sequences are KGHDR and SFDVKD. CDR3 nucleotides: TGTGCCAGCGGGAACTACAACGAGCAGTTCTTC. Protein sequence: CASGNYNEQFF.

The chain is built from TRBV18 and TRBJ2-5; 7 nucleotides agree with TRBD2. Germline V gene lookup returns CDR1 KGHSH and CDR2 LQKENI. V dropped 2 bases and J dropped 4; count of bases not matched to a gene: 1. The CDR3 is made up of 13 amino acids. The CDR3: CASSPGRGETQYF. CDR3 DNA sequence: TGTGCCAGCTCACCAGGGAGGGGAGAGACCCAGTACTTC.